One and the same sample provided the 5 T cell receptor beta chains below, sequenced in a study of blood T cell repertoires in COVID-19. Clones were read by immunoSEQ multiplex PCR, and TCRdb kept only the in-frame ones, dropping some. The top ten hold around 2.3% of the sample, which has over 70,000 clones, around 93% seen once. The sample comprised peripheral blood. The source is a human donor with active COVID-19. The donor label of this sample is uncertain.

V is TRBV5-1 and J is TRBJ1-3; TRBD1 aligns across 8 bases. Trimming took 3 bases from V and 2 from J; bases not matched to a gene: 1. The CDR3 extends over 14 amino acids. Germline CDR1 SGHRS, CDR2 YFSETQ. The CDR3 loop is CASSSGGAGNTIYF. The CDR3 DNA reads TGCGCCAGCAGCTCAGGGGGCGCTGGAAACACCATATATTTT.

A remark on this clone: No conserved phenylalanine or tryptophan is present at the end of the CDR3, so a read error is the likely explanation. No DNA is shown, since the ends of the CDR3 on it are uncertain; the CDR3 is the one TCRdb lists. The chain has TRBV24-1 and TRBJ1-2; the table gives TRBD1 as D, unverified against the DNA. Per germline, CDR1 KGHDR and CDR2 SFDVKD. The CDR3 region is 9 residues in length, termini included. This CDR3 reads CATSDGTGA.

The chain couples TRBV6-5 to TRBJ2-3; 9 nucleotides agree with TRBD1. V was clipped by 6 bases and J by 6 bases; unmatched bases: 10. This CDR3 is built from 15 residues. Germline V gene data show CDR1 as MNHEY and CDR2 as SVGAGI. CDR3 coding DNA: TGTGCCAGCAGCGCGGGGGACAGGGATGTTGATACGCAGTATTTT. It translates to CASSAGDRDVDTQYF.

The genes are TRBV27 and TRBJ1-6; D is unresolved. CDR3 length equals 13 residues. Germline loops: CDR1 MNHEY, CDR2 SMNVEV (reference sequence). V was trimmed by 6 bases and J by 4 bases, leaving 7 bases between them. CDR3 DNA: TGTGCCAGCAGATCGGGGTATAATTCACCCCTCCACTTT. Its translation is CASRSGYNSPLHF.

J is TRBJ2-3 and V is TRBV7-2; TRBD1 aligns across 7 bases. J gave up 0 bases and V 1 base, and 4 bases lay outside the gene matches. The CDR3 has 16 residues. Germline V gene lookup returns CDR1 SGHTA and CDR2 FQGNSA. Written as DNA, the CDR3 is TGTGCCAGCAGCTTAGGATGGGACAGCAGCACAGATACGCAGTATTTT. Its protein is CASSLGWDSSTDTQYF.